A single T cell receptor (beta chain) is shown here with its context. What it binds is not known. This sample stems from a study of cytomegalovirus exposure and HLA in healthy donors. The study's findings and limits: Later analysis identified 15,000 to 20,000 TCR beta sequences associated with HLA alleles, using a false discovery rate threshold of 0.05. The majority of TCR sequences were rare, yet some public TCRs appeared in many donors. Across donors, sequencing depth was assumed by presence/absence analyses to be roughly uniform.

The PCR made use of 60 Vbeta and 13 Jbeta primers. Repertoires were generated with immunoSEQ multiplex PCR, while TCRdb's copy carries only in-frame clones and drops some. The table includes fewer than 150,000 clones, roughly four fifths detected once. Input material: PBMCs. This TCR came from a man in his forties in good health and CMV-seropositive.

CDR3 sequence reads: CSGQGYEQFF. The CDR3 DNA is TGCAGCGGACAGGGGTATGAGCAGTTCTTC. The rearrangement joins TRBV20-1 to TRBJ2-1; 9 bases map to TRBD1. CDR1 and CDR2 from the germline V gene are DFQATT and SNEGSKA (reference sequence). CDR3 length: 10 residues.